A single sample is the source of the 20 T cell receptor beta chains below, sequenced in a study of blood T cell repertoires in COVID-19. Assay used: immunoSEQ multiplex PCR; TCRdb lists only in-frame clones, some missing. The sample carries approximately 12,000 clones, 73% recorded once. Sequencing was done on a sample of peripheral blood. These receptors were collected from a human donor in a cohort sampled during active COVID-19.

The chain has TRBV3-1 (or the pseudogene TRBV3-2) and TRBJ2-2, with 8 positions matching TRBD2. The CDR3 covers 17 residues. CDR1 is LGHDT, CDR2 YNNKEL, per germline (reference sequence). J lost 5 bases, V lost 0 bases, and 8 bases had no gene match. CDR3 coding DNA: TGTGCCAGCAGCCAAGACACGAGCGGGAGAGGAACCGGGGAGCTGTTTTTT. Protein sequence: CASSQDTSGRGTGELFF.

This clone was seen only a few times. J is TRBJ2-5 and V is TRBV13; no reliable D call. With 3 bases removed from V and 0 bases from J, the gap between germline ends came to 8 bases. Germline V gene sequence: CDR1 PRHDT, CDR2 FYEKMQ (reference sequence). The CDR3 consists of 14 residues. The CDR3 DNA sequence: TGTGCCAGCAGCTTTCTTACTAACCAAGAGACCCAGTACTTC. Its protein is CASSFLTNQETQYF.

This chain connects TRBV5-1 to TRBJ2-3, with 15 bases identical to TRBD2. The germline CDR1 and CDR2 sequences are SGHRS and YFSETQ. The CDR3 runs 17 residues. The ends lost 6 bases at V and 3 bases at J; junction bases unmatched: 8. For the CDR3, the DNA is TGCGCCAGCACCCGGACTAGCGGGGGGGCCAGAACAGATACGCAGTATTTT. Translating gives CASTRTSGGARTDTQYF.

V and J are TRBV6-6 and TRBJ2-1; TRBD2 aligns across 7 bases. Germline CDR1 MNHNY, CDR2 SVGAGI (reference sequence). CDR3 length equals 16 residues. Germline trimming cut 4 bases from V and 8 bases from J; bases unmatched to any gene: 14. CDR3 protein: CASSSGEASGRHEQFF. The DNA for the CDR3 is TGTGCCAGCAGTTCGGGGGAGGCTAGCGGCCGCCATGAGCAGTTCTTC.

Only a few counts were recorded for this clone. Since a much larger clone is just one base distant, this may be a read error. Other DNA sequences in this sample translate to the same CDR3. The chain has TRBV18 and TRBJ1-5; 10 positions agree with TRBD1. The CDR3 has 15 amino acids. The germline V gene has CDR1 KGHSH and CDR2 LQKENI. With 3 bases clipped from V and 2 bases from J, the junction kept 1 base outside the gene matches. Here the CDR3 DNA reads TGTGCCAGCTCACCGGACAGGGGGGGCAATCAGCCCCAGCATTTT. It specifies CASSPDRGGNQPQHF.

The rearrangement uses TRBV29-1 and TRBJ2-1; D may be TRBD1 (6 bases). Germline loops: CDR1 SQVTM, CDR2 ANQGSEA. Trimming removed 4 bases at V and 6 bases at J, with 19 bases between. The CDR3 sequence is 15 residues long. DNA for the CDR3: TGCAGCGTTGTCCCGGGACAATATTTAGTCAATGAGCAGTTCTTC. Protein product: CSVVPGQYLVNEQFF.

The table lists this clone with a few counts. At the DNA level, this CDR3 is encoded by other sequences in the same sample as well. The chain employs TRBV18 and TRBJ2-7; D is undetermined. CDR1 is KGHSH and CDR2 is LQKENI in the germline V gene. Trimming took 3 bases from V and 1 from J, leaving 4 bases between them. The CDR3 spans 12 residues. The CDR3 nucleotides are TGTGCCAGCTCACCGTCTTCCTACGAGCAGTACTTC. Protein: CASSPSSYEQYF. The whole variable domain, filled in from reference TRBV18 and TRBJ2-7, reads NAGVMQNPRHLVRRRGQEARLRCSPMKGHSHVYWYRQLPEEGLKFMVYLQKENIIDESGMPKERFSAEFPKEGPSILRIQQVVRGDSAAYFCASSPSSYEQYFGPGTRLTVT.

CDR3 loop: CASSLERGTEAFF. The CDR3 nucleotides read TGTGCCAGCAGTTTAGAGCGGGGTACTGAAGCTTTCTTT. V gene TRBV27 combines with J gene TRBJ1-1; D remains unclear. Trimming left V 2 bases short and J 5 bases short, with 9 bases between. Germline values: CDR1 MNHEY, CDR2 SMNVEV (reference sequence). This CDR3 contains 13 residues.

This chain joins TRBV18 and TRBJ2-6; D is ambiguous. The V end was cut by 3 bases, the J end by 2 bases, with 5 bases between. CDR3 size: 14 residues. The germline V gene has CDR1 KGHSH and CDR2 LQKENI. This CDR3 is CASSPNTGANVLTF. The CDR3 DNA reads as TGTGCCAGCTCACCGAACACTGGGGCCAACGTCCTGACTTTC.

V and J are TRBV2 and TRBJ2-7; D is uncertain. There are 15 residues in the CDR3. CDR1 and CDR2 (germline): SNHLY, FYNNEI. Trimming shortened V by 2 bases and J by 2 bases, and 13 bases separated the two germline ends. This CDR3 is CASSEYGRPTYEQYF. CDR3 DNA sequence: TGTGCCAGCAGTGAATATGGCAGGCCTACCTACGAGCAGTACTTC.

The table lists this clone with a count of one. The genes are TRBV5-8 and TRBJ2-1, with 8 bases identical to TRBD1. Germline CDR1 reads SGHTS; CDR2 reads YDEGEE. CDR3 length equals 15 residues. V lost 0 bases, J lost 4 bases, and 3 bases stayed unmatched. DNA of the CDR3: TGTGCCAGCAGCTTGGCGGGACAGGTTTACAATGAGCAGTTCTTC. Translating it yields CASSLAGQVYNEQFF.

This clone was detected only a few times. This chain connects TRBV24-1 to TRBJ2-3; no firm D call. The CDR3 contains 12 residues. Trimming cost V 7 bases and J 2 bases, with 6 bases left between them. Germline V gene data show CDR1 as KGHDR and CDR2 as SFDVKD. The CDR3 reads CATSGDTDTQYF. The CDR3 DNA reads as TGTGCCACCAGCGGTGACACAGATACGCAGTATTTT.

This clone has more than one count but fewer than ten. The chain employs TRBV5-1 and TRBJ1-2; D not certain. V was shortened by 0 bases and J by 0 bases, with 9 bases between the two germline ends. This CDR3 is built from 15 residues. Per the germline V gene, CDR1 is SGHRS and CDR2 is YFSETQ. CDR3 residues: CASSLVGTANYGYTF. CDR3 DNA: TGCGCCAGCAGCTTGGTTGGCACAGCTAACTATGGCTACACCTTC.

This clone was detected a few times. V and J are TRBV28 and TRBJ2-7; D may be TRBD1 (7 bases). The CDR3 contains 16 residues. Germline-derived CDR1 and CDR2 are MDHEN and SYDVKM. Trimming took 6 bases from V and 0 from J, leaving 18 bases between them. Here the CDR3 DNA reads TGTGCCAGCAGGGCGGAGGGACAGTGGTACTCCTACGAGCAGTACTTC. Its translation is CASRAEGQWYSYEQYF.

The sample holds a few counts of this clone. CDR3 residues: CASSPTGVGGELFF. The DNA for the CDR3 is TGTGCCAGCAGCCCCACAGGGGTGGGCGGGGAGCTGTTTTTT. The J gene is TRBJ2-2, the V gene TRBV7-9; the match to TRBD1 covers 7 bases. This CDR3 has 14 amino acids. The V gene's germline CDR1 is SEHNR and CDR2 FQNEAQ (reference sequence). Trimming took 5 bases from V and 7 from J; bases not matched to a gene: 7.

This sequence joins TRBV6-5 and TRBJ1-2; 9 bases are shared with TRBD1. In germline, CDR1 is MNHEY, CDR2 SVGAGI. V gave up 2 bases and J gave up 3 bases; unmatched junction bases: 7. The CDR3 sequence is 16 residues long. CDR3 DNA sequence: TGTGCCAGCAGTTACGACGACAGGGGGAGACACTATGGCTACACCTTC. This translates into CASSYDDRGRHYGYTF.

The V and J genes are TRBV6-4 and TRBJ1-2; no clear D. CDR1 and CDR2 from the germline V gene are MRHNA and SNTAGT. Trimming shortened V by 4 bases and J by 4 bases, and 19 bases separated the two germline ends. The CDR3 length is 16 residues. The CDR3 DNA is TGTGCCAGCAGTGTTAGGGCGGGAGGACCTCTCTATGGCTACACCTTC. Translated, it gives CASSVRAGGPLYGYTF.

J is TRBJ2-2 and V is TRBV24-1, with TRBD1 matching over 10 bases. The CDR3 sequence is 15 residues long. V shed 4 bases and J 9 bases; nucleotides not matched to a gene: 7. Germline V gene sequence: CDR1 KGHDR, CDR2 SFDVKD. The CDR3 coding sequence is TGTGCCACCAGTGAGGCGGGACAGGGGTTTAGGGAGCTGTTTTTT. It is translated as CATSEAGQGFRELFF.

The chain carries TRBV14 and TRBJ1-4; 8 bases line up with TRBD1. The CDR3 is 16 residues long. Germline V gene lookup returns CDR1 SGHDN and CDR2 FVKESK. V was pared by 1 base and J by 3 bases, with 4 bases of the junction left unmatched. This chain's CDR3 is CASSQGQGAANEKLFF. The CDR3 DNA follows: TGTGCCAGCAGCCAAGGTCAGGGGGCCGCTAATGAAAAACTGTTTTTT.

The V call is TRBV6-5, the J call TRBJ2-3; a possible D gene is TRBD2 (6 bases). The V and J ends lost 8 bases and 4 bases respectively, with 19 bases between them. Germline-derived CDR1 and CDR2 are MNHEY and SVGAGI. This CDR3 contains 15 residues. The CDR3 protein is CASHYRGVTADTQYF. CDR3 nucleotide sequence: TGTGCCAGCCACTATCGCGGGGTGACGGCAGATACGCAGTATTTT.